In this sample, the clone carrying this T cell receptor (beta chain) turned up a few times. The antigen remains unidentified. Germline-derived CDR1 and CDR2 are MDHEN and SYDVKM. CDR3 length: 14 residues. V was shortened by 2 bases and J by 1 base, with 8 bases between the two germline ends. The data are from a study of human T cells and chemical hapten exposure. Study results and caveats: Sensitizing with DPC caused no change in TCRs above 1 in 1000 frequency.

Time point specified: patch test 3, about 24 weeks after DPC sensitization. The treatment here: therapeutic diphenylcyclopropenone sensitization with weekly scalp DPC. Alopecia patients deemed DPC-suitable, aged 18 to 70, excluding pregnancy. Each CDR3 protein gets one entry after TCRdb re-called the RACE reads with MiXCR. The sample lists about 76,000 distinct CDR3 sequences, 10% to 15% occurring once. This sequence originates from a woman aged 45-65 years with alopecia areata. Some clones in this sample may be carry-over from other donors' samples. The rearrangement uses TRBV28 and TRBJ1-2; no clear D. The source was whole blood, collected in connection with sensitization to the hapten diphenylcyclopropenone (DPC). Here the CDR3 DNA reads TGTGCCAGCAGTTTACGGGTGCATAACTATGGCTACACCTTC. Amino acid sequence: CASSLRVHNYGYTF.